The clone carrying this T cell receptor (beta chain) has more than one count but fewer than ten. Its specificity is not known. Researchers amplified the TCR beta CDR3 regions from RNA transcripts. First-round RT-PCR targeting the TCR CDR3 was performed with the HTBI primer set. TCRdb reprocessed the multiplex PCR reads with MiXCR, giving one entry per CDR3 protein. The table lists around 600,000 distinct CDR3 sequences, 12% to 15% of them singletons, with around 7% in the top ten. The sample originates from a study of T cells in Graves' hyperthyroidism and ophthalmopathy. Study information: Peripheral blood sampling occurred at initial diagnosis, before any treatment. Study results and caveats: A 13 V-J signature model discriminated ophthalmopathy versus stable hyperthyroidism.

This TCR came from a woman younger than 30 with Graves' ophthalmopathy. The sample comprised blood.

The CDR3 DNA follows: TGCGCCAGCAGCTTCCCGGCAGGTCGAGCTTTCTTT. The encoded protein is CASSFPAGRAFF. This rearrangement joins TRBV5-1 to TRBJ1-1, with D unclear. This CDR3 comprises 12 residues. The V end was cut by 2 bases, the J end by 10 bases, with 12 bases between. Germline CDR1 is SGHRS and CDR2 is YFSETQ.